This TCR beta chain appears in the sequencing data of a study of T cell changes during pregnancy in multiple sclerosis. Profiling relied on immunoSEQ multiplex PCR, and the TCRdb table lists in-frame clones only, not all of them. The repertoire holds tens of thousands of clones, with around 90% as singletons. This clone was found once. V was pared by 4 bases and J by 2 bases, with 13 bases between. The V gene's germline CDR1 is SGHRS and CDR2 YFSETQ. This CDR3 comprises 14 residues. The sequenced sample was peripheral blood, obtained in the first trimester of pregnancy. The chain employs TRBV5-1 and TRBJ2-7, with D perhaps matching TRBD1 (6 bases). The TCR sequence derives from a female donor with multiple sclerosis, enrolled in a pregnancy study. DNA for the CDR3: TGCGCCAGCAGCACAGGGACCGTCACCTACGAGCAGTACTTC. It codes for CASSTGTVTYEQYF.